This TCR beta chain was profiled in a study of beta chain features in type 1 diabetes. Points from the study as a whole: A cDNA-based sequencing approach could over-represent cells with high TCR expression. The study left unresolved whether HLA type influences TCRB rearrangement. TCRB CDR3 length was moderately but significantly reduced in all four CD4+ subsets of Type 1 diabetes patients.

Researchers reported sorting CD4+ naive, central memory, regulatory and stem cell-like memory cells via CD45RO/CCR7/CD25/CD127/CD95/CD27. Each sorted population was over 98% pure. Expressed TCRB transcripts were sequenced after all isolated RNA was converted to cDNA. The table came from immunoSEQ multiplex PCR; TCRdb's copy has only in-frame clones and leaves some out. The table shows around 250,000 clones, with about 23% occurring only once. The V and J ends lost 1 base and 0 bases respectively, with 11 bases between them. CDR1 and CDR2 (germline): SGHDN, FVKESK. CDR3 length: 16 residues. This clone was recorded a few times. Its antigen is not identified.

The receptor's source is a woman in her twenties or thirties with type 1 diabetes. Sequencing was carried out using naive CD4+ T cells from blood. The chain has TRBV14 and TRBJ2-3; a possible D gene is TRBD2 (6 bases). The CDR3, as DNA: TGTGCCAGCAGCCAAGGAACGGGAGTGAGCACAGATACGCAGTATTTT. Its translation: CASSQGTGVSTDTQYF. Drawing the rest from reference TRBV14 and TRBJ2-3, the complete variable domain is EAGVTQFPSHSVIEKGQTVTLRCDPISGHDNLYWYRRVMGKEIKFLLHFVKESKQDESGMPNNRFLAERTGGTYSTLKVQPAELEDSGVYFCASSQGTGVSTDTQYFGPGTRLTVL.